The TCR beta chain under discussion was sequenced for a study of cytomegalovirus exposure and HLA in healthy donors. There are 16 residues in the CDR3. The V end lost 1 base, the J end lost 0 bases, and 10 bases lay between the germline ends. The germline gives CDR1 LGHNT, CDR2 FRNRAP. Primers: 60 Vbeta forward and 13 Jbeta reverse. Libraries were prepared by immunoSEQ multiplex PCR; TCRdb keeps only in-frame clonotypes and omits some of them. Here the sample spans 120,000 or so clones, approximately 66% being singletons. The origin of this receptor is a woman in her thirties or forties in good health and CMV-seropositive. Material for sequencing was PBMCs. The chain uses TRBV12-5 and TRBJ1-5, with D maybe TRBD1 (6 bases). The CDR3, as DNA: TGTGCTAGTGGTTTGGACAGGGAGGGTAGCAATCAGCCCCAGCATTTT. Translation: CASGLDREGSNQPQHF.